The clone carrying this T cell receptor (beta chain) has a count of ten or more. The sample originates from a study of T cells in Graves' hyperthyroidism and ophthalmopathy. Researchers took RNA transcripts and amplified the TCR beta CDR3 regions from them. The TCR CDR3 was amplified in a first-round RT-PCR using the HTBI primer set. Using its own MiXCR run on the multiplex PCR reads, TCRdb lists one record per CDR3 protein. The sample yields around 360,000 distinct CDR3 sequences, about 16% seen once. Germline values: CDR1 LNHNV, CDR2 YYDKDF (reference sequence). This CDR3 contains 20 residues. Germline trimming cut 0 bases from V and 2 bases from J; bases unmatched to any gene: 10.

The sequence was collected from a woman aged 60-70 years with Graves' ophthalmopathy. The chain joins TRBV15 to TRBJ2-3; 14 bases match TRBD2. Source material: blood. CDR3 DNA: TGTGCCACCAGCAGAGATACCGGGACTAGCGGGAGAGAATTCACAGATACGCAGTATTTT. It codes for CATSRDTGTSGREFTDTQYF. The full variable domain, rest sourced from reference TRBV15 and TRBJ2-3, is DAMVIQNPRYQVTQFGKPVTLSCSQTLNHNVMYWYQQKSSQAPKLLFHYYDKDFNNEADTPDNFQSRRPNTSFCFLDIRSPGLGDTAMYLCATSRDTGTSGREFTDTQYFGPGTRLTVL.